A selection of T cell receptor beta chains follows, all from one sample in a study of cytomegalovirus exposure and HLA in healthy donors. Only in-frame clones appear in the TCRdb table, and some are missing; sequencing was by immunoSEQ multiplex PCR. The sample carries 200,000 to 250,000 clones, roughly 79% recorded once. What was sequenced was PBMCs. The receptors originated from a man aged 18 to 29 in good health and CMV-seronegative. The conserved cysteine and the conserved F or W are not part of the CDR3 here. D genes are given only for firm matches.

J gene	D gene	V gene	CDR3 protein
TRBJ2-1	.	TRBV29-1	SVQGGGYNEQF
TRBJ2-3	TRBD2	TRBV20-1	SARLAGTQY
TRBJ1-1	TRBD1	TRBV11-3	ASSLGQSTDRRNTEAF
TRBJ1-1	.	TRBV20-1	SAWYTTEAF
TRBJ2-7	.	TRBV27	ASSLRGPQAYEQY
TRBJ2-1	.	TRBV19	ASSIRPGQGINEQF
TRBJ2-1	TRBD2	TRBV4-3	ASSQNSLLALNNEQF
TRBJ1-4	TRBD1	TRBV6-1	ASSGTGLLEKLF
TRBJ1-1	.	TRBV19	ASSIAAGMNTEAF
TRBJ2-3	TRBD2	TRBV29-1	SAQTSGTVDTQY
TRBJ2-1	TRBD2	TRBV29-1	SVESVGGPKTASYNEQF
TRBJ1-1	TRBD1	TRBV29-1	SVTTGARTEAF
TRBJ1-2	.	TRBV7-9	ASSLAHLSYGYT
TRBJ1-1	.	TRBV10-3	AISESAVSNTEAF
TRBJ2-2	.	TRBV28	ASSLLAGNTGELF
TRBJ1-3	TRBD1	TRBV2	ASTTTGAGGAGNTIY
TRBJ2-7	.	TRBV7-2	ASSPVPIGGDYEQY
TRBJ1-1	.	TRBV6-5	ASSYQGPPPEAF
TRBJ2-1	.	TRBV5-6	ASSLAESPYNEQF
TRBJ2-1	.	TRBV27	ASSSGFYNEQF
TRBJ1-5	TRBD1	TRBV7-9	SSSHHDRADSNQPQH
TRBJ2-1	.	TRBV4-1	ASSQDIKGLHNEQF
TRBJ2-1	TRBD1	TRBV14	ASSQGNPGQGRDEQF
TRBJ2-7	TRBD2	TRBV4-3	ASSQGSGASYEQY
TRBJ2-5	TRBD2	TRBV28	ASSLGLAGGGETQY
TRBJ2-3	TRBD1	TRBV27	ASSPLSTGGNTDTQY
TRBJ1-5	TRBD1	TRBV6-1	ASSGGQGGNQPQH
TRBJ2-3	.	TRBV5-1	ASSLASAGTDTQY
TRBJ1-2	TRBD1	TRBV12-5	ASGRQGADT
TRBJ2-1	.	TRBV19	ASSIAHSYNEQF
TRBJ1-2	.	TRBV29-1	SVEEVTGYGYT
TRBJ2-1	TRBD2	TRBV30	AWRGAGEFNEQF
TRBJ2-5	TRBD1	TRBV6-5	ASSYTGTGGQETQY
TRBJ1-2	.	TRBV14	ASSQDTGYGGYT
TRBJ1-4	TRBD1	TRBV9	ASSGTGGHEKLF
TRBJ2-6	TRBD2	TRBV5-1	ASSLTGTSGSGANVLT
TRBJ2-3	TRBD1	TRBV5-6	ASSTDRGTDTQY
TRBJ1-2	.	TRBV4-2	ASSQVIRTQHYGYT
TRBJ2-1	.	TRBV11-3	ASSLRRGALLAHEQF
TRBJ2-7	TRBD2	TRBV7-6	ASSPPGLAHEQY
TRBJ1-2	TRBD1	TRBV28	ASSWDRHKGGYT
TRBJ1-6	.	TRBV4-2	ASSQKTGSSYNSPLH
TRBJ2-1	.	TRBV11-3	ASSLARLVNEQF
TRBJ2-1	TRBD2	TRBV4-3	ASSEFGGGGTDEQF
TRBJ1-5	TRBD1	TRBV30	AWSVPGQGVGFNQPQH
TRBJ2-1	.	TRBV7-3	ASSLFPAADNEQF
TRBJ2-5	TRBD2	TRBV15	ATSRDSGGLGETQY
TRBJ2-5	TRBD2	TRBV30	AWSIGTSVKETQY
TRBJ1-2	TRBD1	TRBV5-1	ASSLPSGTGLRGYT
TRBJ2-1	.	TRBV9	ASSVGLSPSDEQF
TRBJ2-7	TRBD1	TRBV5-1	ASSRDRGGEQY
TRBJ2-3	.	TRBV4-3	ASSQDDKSSTDTQY
TRBJ1-1	.	TRBV29-1	SAAPGEAF
TRBJ2-1	.	TRBV2	ASSEVGVGYNEQF
TRBJ2-1	.	TRBV6-6	ASRRDLWKF
TRBJ1-1	.	TRBV20-1	SARENTEAF
TRBJ2-2	.	TRBV7-6	ASSLLSEDTGELF